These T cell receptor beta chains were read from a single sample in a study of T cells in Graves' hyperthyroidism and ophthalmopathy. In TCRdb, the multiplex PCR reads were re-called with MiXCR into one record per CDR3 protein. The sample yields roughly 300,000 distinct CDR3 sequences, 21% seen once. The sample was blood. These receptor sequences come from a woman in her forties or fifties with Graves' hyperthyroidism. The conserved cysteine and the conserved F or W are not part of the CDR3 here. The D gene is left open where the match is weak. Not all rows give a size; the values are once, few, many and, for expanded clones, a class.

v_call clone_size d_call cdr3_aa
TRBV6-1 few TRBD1 ATWTGYLNTGELF
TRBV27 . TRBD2 ASAGGLAATDTQY
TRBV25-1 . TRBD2 ASSMTSGSWEQY
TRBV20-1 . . SARGWQSYEQY
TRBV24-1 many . ATSDPDRAYEQY
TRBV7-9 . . ASSFDGGGYGYT
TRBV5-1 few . ASRRENTGELF
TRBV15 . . ATSNLETQY
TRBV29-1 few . SARGGSGNTIY
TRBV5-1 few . ASSSRGSTDTQY
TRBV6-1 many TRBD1 ASSDDRDYEQY
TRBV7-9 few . ASSSGDGRTAF
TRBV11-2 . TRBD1 ASSSRGQGKDFSNQPQH
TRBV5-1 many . ASSLDPRARRSYGYT
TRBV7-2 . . ASSLLSGTNDEQY
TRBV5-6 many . ASSGSGNQQF
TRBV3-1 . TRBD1 ASAGQGRDSPLH
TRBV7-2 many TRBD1 ASSLATGQGQETQY
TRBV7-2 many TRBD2 ASSFPSGEQF
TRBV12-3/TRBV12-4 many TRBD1 ASSAGGSDTEAF
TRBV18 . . ASSWGRRQETQY
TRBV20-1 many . SAIPQGYGYT
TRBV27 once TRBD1 ASSSPRQGTTYEQY
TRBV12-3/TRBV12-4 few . ASSFSPGLSFNEQF
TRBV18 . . ASSPNTIEAF
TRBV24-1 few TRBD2 ATSDHGTSGRGREQY
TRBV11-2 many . ASSSGTRRTGELF
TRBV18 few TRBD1 ASSPQGTGLYEQY
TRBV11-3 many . ASRKAGELF
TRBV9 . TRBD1 ASNPTGTEDGYT
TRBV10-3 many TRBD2 AISVGSGGANTGELF
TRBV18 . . ASSPQSAGAIYEQY
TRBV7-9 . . ASSLVRAARKETQY
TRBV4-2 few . ASSEGTKGMDSSYGYT
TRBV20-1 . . SARGQGTNEKLF
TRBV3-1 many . ASSHVRSFDTQY
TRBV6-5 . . ASSYSGGNEGYT
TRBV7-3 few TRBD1 ASTPTGQRSSYNSPLH
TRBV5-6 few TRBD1 ASSPYTGGDTDTQY
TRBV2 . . ASTPSGRGGETQY